This TCR beta chain was sequenced during a study of blood T cell repertoires in COVID-19. On the study more broadly: The analysed material was cDNA or gDNA that came from T cells, B-cell-depleted T cells, or PBMCs.

In germline, CDR1 is MNHEY, CDR2 SVGAGI. V lost 0 bases to trimming and J lost 4 bases, with 12 bases between them. This CDR3 has 15 residues. Original handling: Amplification of reference gene primers provided the estimated nucleated cell counts. Produced via immunoSEQ multiplex PCR; TCRdb's table is partial and in-frame only. That table supplies the V and J calls and clone size; D and trimming were determined from the DNA. The sample includes about half a million clones, approximately 85% seen only once; the top ten take 3% to 4%. This chain connects TRBV6-5 to TRBJ1-1; tentatively, D is TRBD1 (5 bases). The clonotype was recovered from a human donor in a cohort sampled during active COVID-19. Sequenced sample: peripheral blood. CDR3 sequence: CASSYSTGGPTEAFF. In nucleotides, the CDR3 is TGTGCCAGCAGTTACTCGACCGGGGGACCCACTGAAGCTTTCTTT.